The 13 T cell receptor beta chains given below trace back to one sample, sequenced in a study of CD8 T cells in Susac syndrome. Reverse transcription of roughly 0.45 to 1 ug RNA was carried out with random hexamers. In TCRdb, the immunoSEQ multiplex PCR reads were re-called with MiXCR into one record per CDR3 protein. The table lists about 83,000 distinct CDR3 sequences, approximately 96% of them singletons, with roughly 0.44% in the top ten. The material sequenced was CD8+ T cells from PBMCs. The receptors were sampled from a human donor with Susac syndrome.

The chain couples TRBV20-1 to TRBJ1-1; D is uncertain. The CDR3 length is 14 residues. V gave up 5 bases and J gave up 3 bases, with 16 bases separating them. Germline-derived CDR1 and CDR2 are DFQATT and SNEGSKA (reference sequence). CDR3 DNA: TGCAGTGCTGGAGGACGAATTGAGGACACTGAAGCTTTCTTT. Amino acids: CSAGGRIEDTEAFF.

CDR3 sequence reads: CASSDAGGTQETQYF. CDR3 DNA sequence: TGCGCCAGCAGCGACGCGGGAGGCACGCAAGAGACCCAGTACTTC. V is TRBV5-1 and J is TRBJ2-5; the match to TRBD2 covers 8 bases. Germline V gene data show CDR1 as SGHRS and CDR2 as YFSETQ. CDR3 length: 15 residues. The ends lost 4 bases at V and 2 bases at J; junction bases unmatched: 7.

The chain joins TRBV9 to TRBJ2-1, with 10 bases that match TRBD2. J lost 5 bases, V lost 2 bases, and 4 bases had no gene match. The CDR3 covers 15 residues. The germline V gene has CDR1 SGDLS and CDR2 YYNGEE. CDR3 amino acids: CASSVASGRDNEQFF. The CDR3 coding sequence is TGTGCCAGCAGCGTGGCTAGCGGGAGAGACAATGAGCAGTTCTTC.

The CDR3 DNA is TGTGCCACCAGTGATTTTTGGGGGGCGACCTACAATGAGCAGTTCTTC. Translated, it gives CATSDFWGATYNEQFF. J is TRBJ2-1 and V is TRBV24-1, with D perhaps TRBD1 or TRBD2 (6 bases each). V was cut by 1 base and J by 2 bases, with 11 bases left in between. CDR1 KGHDR and CDR2 SFDVKD come from the germline V gene. The CDR3 spans 16 residues.

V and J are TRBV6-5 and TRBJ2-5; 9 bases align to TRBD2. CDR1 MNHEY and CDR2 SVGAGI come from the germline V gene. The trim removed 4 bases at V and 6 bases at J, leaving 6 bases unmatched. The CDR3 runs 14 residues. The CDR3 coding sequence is TGTGCCAGCAGTTTGGCTAGCGGGGCGAAGACCCAGTACTTC. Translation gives CASSLASGAKTQYF.

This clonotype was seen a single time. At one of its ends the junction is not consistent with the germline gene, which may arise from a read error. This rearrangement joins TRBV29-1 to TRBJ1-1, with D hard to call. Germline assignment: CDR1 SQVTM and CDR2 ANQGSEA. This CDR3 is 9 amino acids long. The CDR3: CSVEDVGIF. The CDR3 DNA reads TGCAGCGTTGAAGATGTAGGGATCTTT.

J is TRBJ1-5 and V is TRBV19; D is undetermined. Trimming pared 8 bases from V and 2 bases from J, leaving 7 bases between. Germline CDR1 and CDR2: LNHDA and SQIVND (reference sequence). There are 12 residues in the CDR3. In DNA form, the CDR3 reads TGTGCCAGTTCTATAGGCAATCAGCCCCAGCATTTT. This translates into CASSIGNQPQHF.

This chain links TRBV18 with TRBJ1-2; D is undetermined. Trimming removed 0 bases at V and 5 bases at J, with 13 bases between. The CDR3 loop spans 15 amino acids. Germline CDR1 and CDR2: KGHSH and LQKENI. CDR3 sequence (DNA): TGTGCCAGCTCACCACCGTCAGATGGACCTTATGGCTACACCTTC. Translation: CASSPPSDGPYGYTF. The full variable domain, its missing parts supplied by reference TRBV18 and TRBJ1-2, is NAGVMQNPRHLVRRRGQEARLRCSPMKGHSHVYWYRQLPEEGLKFMVYLQKENIIDESGMPKERFSAEFPKEGPSILRIQQVVRGDSAAYFCASSPPSDGPYGYTFGSGTRLTVV.

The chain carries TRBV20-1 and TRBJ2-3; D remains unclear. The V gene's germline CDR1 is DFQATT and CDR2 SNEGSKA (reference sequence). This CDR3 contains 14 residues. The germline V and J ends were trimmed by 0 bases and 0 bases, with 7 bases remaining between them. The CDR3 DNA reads TGCAGTGCTAGAGATCTGGACAGCACAGATACGCAGTATTTT. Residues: CSARDLDSTDTQYF.

CDR3 sequence reads: CASSPRTSVEQYF. The CDR3 nucleotides are TGTGCCAGCAGTCCTCGGACTAGTGTCGAGCAGTACTTC. The V and J genes are TRBV11-3 and TRBJ2-7; 7 nucleotides align to TRBD2. V shed 6 bases, J shed 6 bases, and the junction held 8 bases outside the gene matches. Germline loops: CDR1 SGHNT, CDR2 YENEEA. This CDR3 contains 13 residues.

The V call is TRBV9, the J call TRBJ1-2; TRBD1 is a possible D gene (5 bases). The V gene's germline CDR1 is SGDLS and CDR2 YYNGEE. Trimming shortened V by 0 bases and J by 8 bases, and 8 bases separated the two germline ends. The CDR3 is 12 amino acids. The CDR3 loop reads CASSVGDLGYTF. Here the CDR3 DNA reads TGTGCCAGCAGCGTAGGGGACCTCGGCTACACCTTC.

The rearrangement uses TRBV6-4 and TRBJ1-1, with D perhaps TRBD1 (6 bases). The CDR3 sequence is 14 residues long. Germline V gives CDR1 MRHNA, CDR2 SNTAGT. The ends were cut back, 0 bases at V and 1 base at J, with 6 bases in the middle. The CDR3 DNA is TGTGCCAGCAGTGACTCGACAGGGAACACTGAAGCTTTCTTT. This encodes CASSDSTGNTEAFF.

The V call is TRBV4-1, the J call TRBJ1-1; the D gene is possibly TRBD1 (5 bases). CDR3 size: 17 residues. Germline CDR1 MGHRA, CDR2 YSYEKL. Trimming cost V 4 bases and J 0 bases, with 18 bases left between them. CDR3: CASSLGPDSVLNTEAFF. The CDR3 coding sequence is TGCGCCAGCAGCCTCGGGCCCGACAGCGTCTTGAACACTGAAGCTTTCTTT.